The clone carrying this T cell receptor beta chain was counted a few times. What it binds is unknown. Amplified material comprised TCR beta CDR3 regions derived from RNA transcripts. First-round RT-PCR with HTBI primers preceded a second-round multiplex PCR. TCRdb passed the multiplex PCR reads through MiXCR, listing each CDR3 protein once. The sample yields about 700,000 distinct CDR3 sequences, 35% to 50% seen once. The data are from a study of Graves' ophthalmopathy and Graves' hyperthyroidism. Overall study results and limits: Blood contained most expanded thyroid clonotypes exceeding 0.001 frequency. Sensitivity reached approximately 89% and specificity 75% to 82% for a 13-signature model separating ophthalmopathy from stable hyperthyroidism. Ophthalmopathy progression predictions by the model showed roughly 75% specificity and roughly 70% sensitivity.

Germline CDR1 reads MNHEY; CDR2 reads SVGAGI. The ends were cut back, 8 bases at V and 0 bases at J, with 14 bases in the middle. This CDR3 has 15 amino acids. The PBMC fraction was derived from around 9.4 ml of fresh peripheral blood. The chain employs TRBV6-5 and TRBJ1-3, with D unclear. The TCR sequence derives from an adult man with Graves' ophthalmopathy. Specimen: peripheral blood. The DNA of the CDR3 is TGTGCCAGCCTTGGACCGCCGAGCTCTGGAAACACCATATATTTT. It is translated as CASLGPPSSGNTIYF.